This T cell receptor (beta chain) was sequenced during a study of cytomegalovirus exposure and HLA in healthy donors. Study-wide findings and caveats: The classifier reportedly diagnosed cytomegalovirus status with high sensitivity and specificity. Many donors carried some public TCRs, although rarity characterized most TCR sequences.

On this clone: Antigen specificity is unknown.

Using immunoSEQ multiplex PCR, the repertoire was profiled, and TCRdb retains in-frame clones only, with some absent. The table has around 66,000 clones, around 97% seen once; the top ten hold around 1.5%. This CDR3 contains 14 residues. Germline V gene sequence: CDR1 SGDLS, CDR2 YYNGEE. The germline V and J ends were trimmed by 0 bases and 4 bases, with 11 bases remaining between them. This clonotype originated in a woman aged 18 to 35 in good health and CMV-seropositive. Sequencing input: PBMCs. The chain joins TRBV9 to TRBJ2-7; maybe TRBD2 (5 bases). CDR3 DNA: TGTGCCAGCAGCGTAGGAGGGTTGGGGTACGAGCAGTACTTC. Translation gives CASSVGGLGYEQYF.